This entry lists 26 T cell receptor beta chains sequenced from one sample in a study of T cell repertoires in cytomegalovirus infection. TCRdb recomputed calls from the reads with MiXCR, one row per CDR3 protein. Among fewer than 700,000 distinct CDR3 sequences, 20% to 25% were seen once, and the ten largest hold less than 9.5%. Sequenced input: CD8+ T cells from PBMCs. Receptor source: a human donor in good health (CMV status not recorded). Some clones in this sample may be carry-over from other donors' samples.

The chain carries TRBV2 and TRBJ2-1; tentative D call: TRBD2 (5 bases). V dropped 7 bases and J dropped 6 bases, with 16 bases sitting between them. CDR3 length: 14 residues. CDR1 is SNHLY, CDR2 FYNNEI, per germline. This CDR3 is CASISPKGANEQFF. CDR3 coding DNA: TGTGCCAGCATTTCCCCCAAGGGAGCCAATGAGCAGTTCTTC. Full variable domain (remainder filled in from reference TRBV2 and TRBJ2-1): EPEVTQTPSHQVTQMGQEVILRCVPISNHLYFYWYRQILGQKVEFLVSFYNNEISEKSEIFDDQFSVERPDGSNFTLKIRSTKLEDSAMYFCASISPKGANEQFFGPGTRLTVL.

As concerns this clonotype: The junction departs from the called germline gene at one end, perhaps through a read error. The chain recombines TRBV7-8 with TRBJ1-2, with D uncertain. The CDR3 runs to 14 residues. Germline CDR1 reads SGHVS; CDR2 reads FQNEAQ. The CDR3 reads CVSSLARGNYGYTF. CDR3 sequence (DNA): TGTGTCAGCAGCTTAGCGCGAGGGAACTATGGCTACACCTTC.

This clonotype came up a few times. This chain links TRBV6-1 with TRBJ2-3, with TRBD2 identical over 8 bases. The germline CDR1 and CDR2 sequences are MNHNS and SASEGT. CDR3 size: 16 residues. Losses at the gene ends were 5 bases for V and 2 bases for J; bases not matched to a gene: 9. The CDR3 spells CASSPLAGGHTDTQYF. The CDR3 coding sequence is TGTGCCAGCAGTCCTCTGGCGGGGGGCCACACAGATACGCAGTATTTT.

This rearrangement joins TRBV10-2 to TRBJ1-1, with a possible D match to TRBD1 (5 bases). V lost 7 bases and J 4 bases, leaving 10 bases between the germline ends. Germline assignment: CDR1 WSHSY and CDR2 SAAADI. This CDR3 spans 12 amino acids. The CDR3 DNA is TGCGCCAGCACCAGACAGCTCACTGAAGCTTTCTTT. Translation: CASTRQLTEAFF.

This CDR3 is CASSLAARIFSGNTIYF. CDR3 nucleotide sequence: TGTGCCAGCAGCTTAGCGGCCAGGATCTTCTCTGGAAACACCATATATTTT. This chain connects TRBV7-9 to TRBJ1-3; no definite D call. The germline V and J ends were trimmed by 0 bases and 0 bases, with 12 bases remaining between them. CDR3 length: 17 residues. CDR1 and CDR2 (germline): SEHNR, FQNEAQ (reference sequence).

This chain uses TRBV7-8 with TRBJ2-3; tentatively, D is TRBD2 (6 bases). This CDR3 contains 16 residues. Germline V CDR1 and CDR2: SGHVS, FQNEAQ. V dropped 3 bases and J dropped 6 bases, with 19 bases sitting between them. The CDR3 coding sequence is TGTGCCAGCAGCTTCTACCCCTTGGCGGGGAGTGATACGCAGTATTTT. This codes for CASSFYPLAGSDTQYF.

In DNA form, the CDR3 reads TGTGCCAGCAGCCGAGATAGTGGGGGGTACAATGAGCAGTTCTTC. This translates into CASSRDSGGYNEQFF. V usage is TRBV14 and J usage is TRBJ2-1, with a possible D match to TRBD2 (6 bases). Germline assignment: CDR1 SGHDN and CDR2 FVKESK. This CDR3 has 15 residues. Trimming left V 4 bases short and J 4 bases short, with 14 bases between.

This clonotype has only a few counts. The chain couples TRBV25-1 to TRBJ1-2; D is undetermined. V lost 2 bases and J lost 3, with 16 bases in between. Germline assignment: CDR1 MGHDK and CDR2 SYGVNS. The CDR3 extends over 16 amino acids. CDR3 nucleotide sequence: TGTGCCAGCAGTGAAGGAGGACTCAAGAGGGACTATGGCTACACCTTC. This encodes CASSEGGLKRDYGYTF.

This sequence joins TRBV27 and TRBJ1-5; weak D call: TRBD1 (5 bases). The CDR3 runs to 16 residues. Germline V gives CDR1 MNHEY, CDR2 SMNVEV (reference sequence). Trimming removed 0 bases at V and 1 base at J, with 10 bases between. The CDR3: CASSLSRRGSNQPQHF. For the CDR3, the DNA is TGTGCCAGCAGTTTATCGAGGAGGGGCAGCAATCAGCCCCAGCATTTT.

This clonotype came up a few times. This chain links TRBV10-3 with TRBJ1-6; D uncertain. The V and J ends lost 2 bases and 5 bases respectively, with 16 bases between them. The CDR3 is 17 amino acids. Germline V gene data show CDR1 as ENHRY and CDR2 as SYGVKD. The CDR3 DNA is TGTGCCATCAGTGAGGGGCACCGGGGAGGAAATAATTCACCCCTCCACTTT. It codes for CAISEGHRGGNNSPLHF.

The rearrangement uses TRBV10-3 and TRBJ2-3; 13 nucleotides agree with TRBD2. The CDR3 length is 16 residues. Looked up from germline, CDR1 is ENHRY and CDR2 is SYGVKD. V shed 6 bases and J 2 bases; nucleotides not matched to a gene: 5. The CDR3 region has the DNA TGTGCCATCAGGGGGACTAGCGGGGAGGTCACAGATACGCAGTATTTT. Protein product: CAIRGTSGEVTDTQYF.

This clonotype appeared a few times. The chain joins TRBV14 to TRBJ2-3, with 7 positions matching TRBD2. Germline V gene sequence: CDR1 SGHDN, CDR2 FVKESK. The CDR3 length is 12 residues. V lost 4 bases and J lost 9; bases outside the gene matches: 4. The CDR3 loop reads CASSPGTTTQYF. DNA of the CDR3: TGTGCCAGCAGCCCAGGGACTACGACGCAGTATTTT. The full variable domain, rest sourced from reference TRBV14 and TRBJ2-3, is EAGVTQFPSHSVIEKGQTVTLRCDPISGHDNLYWYRRVMGKEIKFLLHFVKESKQDESGMPNNRFLAERTGGTYSTLKVQPAELEDSGVYFCASSPGTTTQYFGPGTRLTVL.

This clonotype was seen only a few times. The chain recombines TRBV20-1 with TRBJ2-1; D ambiguous. CDR1 is DFQATT and CDR2 is SNEGSKA in the germline V gene (reference sequence). The CDR3 contains 17 residues. V lost 2 bases, J lost 0 bases, and 17 bases lay in between. The CDR3 region is CSARRPTDFSSYNEQFF. The CDR3 DNA sequence: TGCAGTGCTAGACGGCCCACGGATTTCAGCTCCTACAATGAGCAGTTCTTC.

This CDR3 is CSARDVPSGGYEQYF. The CDR3 DNA reads as TGCAGTGCTAGAGATGTCCCAAGCGGGGGCTACGAGCAGTACTTC. The chain recombines TRBV20-1 with TRBJ2-7; 8 bases map to TRBD2. The CDR3 consists of 15 residues. V shed 0 bases, J shed 3 bases, and the junction held 7 bases outside the gene matches. Germline V gene data show CDR1 as DFQATT and CDR2 as SNEGSKA (reference sequence).

Worth noting for this clonotype: A much bigger clone sits one base away, suggesting this may be a read error. The chain joins TRBV2 to TRBJ2-2; TRBD1 or TRBD2 may be the D gene (7 bases each). V lost 10 bases, J lost 5 bases, and 17 bases lay in between. Per germline, CDR1 SNHLY and CDR2 FYNNEI. This CDR3 region has 14 residues. CDR3 in DNA: TGTGCCAACATAACCAGGGGGGGGACCGGGGAGCTGTTTTTT. The encoded protein is CANITRGGTGELFF.

The gene calls are TRBV6-1 and TRBJ1-1; 7 bases match TRBD1. The V gene's germline CDR1 is MNHNS and CDR2 SASEGT. Trimming took 6 bases from V and 4 from J; bases not matched to a gene: 8. The CDR3 has 14 amino acids. The CDR3 DNA reads TGTGCCAGCAGACCGACAGGGCTGAGCACTGAAGCTTTCTTT. Amino acids: CASRPTGLSTEAFF.

This rearrangement joins TRBV7-8 to TRBJ1-3, with 7 nucleotides matching TRBD1. J lost 2 bases, V lost 1 base, and 14 bases had no gene match. The CDR3 covers 19 residues. CDR1 is SGHVS and CDR2 is FQNEAQ in the germline V gene. The CDR3 is CASSLGSRAQGIPGNTIYF. The CDR3 nucleotides read TGTGCCAGCAGCTTAGGGTCGCGGGCACAGGGGATCCCTGGAAACACCATATATTTT.

This clonotype appeared many times. The rearrangement uses TRBV7-6 and TRBJ1-2, with 7 positions matching TRBD1. Losses at the gene ends were 5 bases for V and 4 bases for J; bases not matched to a gene: 4. The germline CDR1 and CDR2 sequences are SGHVS and FNYEAQ. The CDR3 contains 13 residues. This CDR3 is CASSQGGGYGYTF. DNA of the CDR3: TGTGCCAGCAGCCAGGGGGGAGGCTATGGCTACACCTTC.

This clonotype was found a few times. The chain uses TRBV6-5 and TRBJ1-1; 9 bases line up with TRBD1. The length of the CDR3 is 16 residues. Germline V gene lookup returns CDR1 MNHEY and CDR2 SVGAGI. The junction had 13 bases not matched to a gene; V was cut back by 7 bases and J by 4 bases. The DNA of the CDR3 is TGTGCCAGCAACTTACTCCACAGGGGGCAAGGCACTGAAGCTTTCTTT. Translating it yields CASNLLHRGQGTEAFF.

The sample holds many counts of this clonotype. The rearrangement joins TRBV4-2 to TRBJ2-2, with TRBD2 matching over 8 bases. The germline gives CDR1 LGHNA, CDR2 YNFKEQ. This CDR3 contains 18 residues. Germline trimming cut 0 bases from V and 6 bases from J; bases unmatched to any gene: 12. The CDR3 loop reads CASSQDLMGIAGSGELFF. CDR3 in DNA: TGTGCCAGCAGCCAAGATCTGATGGGTATAGCGGGGTCCGGGGAGCTGTTTTTT.

The chain recombines TRBV29-1 with TRBJ1-2, with TRBD1 identical over 8 bases. There are 14 residues in the CDR3. V trimming: 1 base; J trimming: 4 bases; junction bases outside the gene matches: 5. Per germline, CDR1 SQVTM and CDR2 ANQGSEA. The CDR3 here is CSVEGQGRFYGYTF. The CDR3 DNA is TGCAGCGTTGAAGGACAGGGGAGGTTCTATGGCTACACCTTC.

The V gene is TRBV10-3, the J gene TRBJ1-1; D is undetermined. The CDR3 sequence is 19 residues long. V lost 0 bases and J lost 2, with 22 bases in between. Per germline, CDR1 ENHRY and CDR2 SYGVKD. This CDR3 is CAISESPRVAGVLNTEAFF. The CDR3, as DNA: TGTGCCATCAGTGAGTCGCCGCGGGTGGCAGGCGTGTTAAACACTGAAGCTTTCTTT.

The V and J genes are TRBV20-1 and TRBJ1-6; 8 nucleotides line up with TRBD1. The CDR3 consists of 12 residues. Germline assignment: CDR1 DFQATT and CDR2 SNEGSKA (reference sequence). V shed 5 bases and J 7 bases; nucleotides not matched to a gene: 1. The CDR3 DNA reads TGCAGTGCTGGACAGGGAAATTCACCCCTCCACTTT. This encodes CSAGQGNSPLHF.

This clonotype came up many times. The CDR3: CASSLDLPPGTLSYNSPLHF. As DNA, the CDR3 is TGTGCCAGCAGCTTAGACCTGCCGCCAGGGACCCTCTCCTATAATTCACCCCTCCACTTT. The chain employs TRBV7-2 and TRBJ1-6; TRBD1 is a possible D gene (5 bases). The CDR3 has 20 amino acids. Germline CDR1 is SGHTA and CDR2 is FQGNSA. Trimming removed 1 base from V and 0 bases from J, with 19 bases in between.

This chain joins TRBV5-1 and TRBJ2-1; D is tentatively TRBD1 or TRBD2 (5 bases each). Looked up from germline, CDR1 is SGHRS and CDR2 is YFSETQ. The CDR3 runs to 15 residues. Trimming took 3 bases from V and 2 from J, leaving 12 bases between them. As DNA, the CDR3 is TGCGCCAGCAGCTGGTTGATGGGACCCTACAATGAGCAGTTCTTC. This sequence encodes CASSWLMGPYNEQFF. Variable domain in full (rest from reference TRBV5-1 and TRBJ2-1): KAGVTQTPRYLIKTRGQQVTLSCSPISGHRSVSWYQQTPGQGLQFLFEYFSETQRNKGNFPGRFSGRQFSNSRSEMNVSTLELGDSALYLCASSWLMGPYNEQFFGPGTRLTVL.

Comment on this clonotype: This may stem from a read error, because a much larger clone lies one nucleotide away. The V gene is TRBV7-6, the J gene TRBJ2-7; 8 bases match TRBD2. This CDR3 region has 14 residues. From germline, CDR1 is SGHVS and CDR2 FNYEAQ. The CDR3 loop is CVSSLAGFSYEQYF. DNA of the CDR3: TGTGTCAGCAGCTTAGCGGGATTCTCCTACGAGCAGTACTTC.